The 20 T cell receptor beta chains given below trace back to one sample, sequenced in a study of cytomegalovirus exposure and HLA in healthy donors. Both 60 Vbeta primers and 13 Jbeta primers went into the PCR. The assay was immunoSEQ multiplex PCR, and TCRdb's table has in-frame clones only and misses some. The data show a few hundred thousand clones, with roughly 84% seen just once and approximately 1.4% held by the top ten. Sequencing was carried out using PBMCs. Receptor source: a girl aged 5-17 years in good health and CMV-seronegative.

The chain combines TRBV4-1 with TRBJ2-7; 7 nucleotides match TRBD2. The V gene end was trimmed by 0 bases and the J gene end by 5 bases; junction bases not matched to a gene: 4. The CDR3 has 14 residues. Germline CDR1 MGHRA, CDR2 YSYEKL. CDR3 in DNA: TGCGCCAGCAGCCAAGATCGCGGGAGTGACGAGCAGTACTTC. Translating it yields CASSQDRGSDEQYF.

The rearrangement uses TRBV18 and TRBJ1-2, with 8 bases aligning to TRBD1. The germline CDR1 and CDR2 sequences are KGHSH and LQKENI. This CDR3 spans 17 amino acids. J was trimmed by 8 bases and V by 2 bases; bases with no gene match: 16. CDR3 sequence: CASSPSPSATGGGGYTF. The CDR3 DNA reads TGTGCCAGCTCACCAAGTCCTAGCGCCACAGGGGGAGGCGGCTACACCTTC. The full variable domain, its missing parts supplied by reference TRBV18 and TRBJ1-2, is NAGVMQNPRHLVRRRGQEARLRCSPMKGHSHVYWYRQLPEEGLKFMVYLQKENIIDESGMPKERFSAEFPKEGPSILRIQQVVRGDSAAYFCASSPSPSATGGGGYTFGSGTRLTVV.

The CDR3 DNA reads as TGTGCCTGGAGCCCTTTACGGGACAGGGTCAACGAGCAGTACTTC. Translation gives CAWSPLRDRVNEQYF. The V call is TRBV30, the J call TRBJ2-7; 9 positions agree with TRBD1. Germline values: CDR1 GTSNPN, CDR2 SVGIG (reference sequence). V was clipped by 3 bases and J by 5 bases; unmatched bases: 11. This CDR3 has 15 amino acids.

This clone came up a few times. This chain links TRBV7-9 with TRBJ1-4; D possibly corresponds to TRBD1 (5 bases). Germline V gene sequence: CDR1 SEHNR, CDR2 FQNEAQ (reference sequence). This CDR3 spans 12 amino acids. Between the trimmed V and J ends, which lost 3 bases and 14 bases, there was a span of 13 bases. The CDR3 nucleotides read TGTGCCAGCAGCTTGGACGGGACTTCCCTGTTTTTT. Translated, it gives CASSLDGTSLFF.

The rearrangement links TRBV7-2 to TRBJ2-2, with TRBD2 as a possible D gene (7 bases). Germline V CDR1 and CDR2: SGHTA, FQGNSA. Deletions cut 8 bases from V and 2 bases from J, with 12 bases between. The CDR3 sequence is 14 residues long. The CDR3 DNA is TGTGCCAGCTGGGGGGGGACAAACACCGGGGAGCTGTTTTTT. The encoded protein is CASWGGTNTGELFF.

The chain uses TRBV7-9 and TRBJ1-1, with D possibly being TRBD1 (5 bases). The CDR3 runs to 17 residues. CDR1 and CDR2 from the germline V gene are SEHNR and FQNEAQ (reference sequence). The V end lost 0 bases, the J end lost 8 bases, and 22 bases lay between the germline ends. The CDR3, as DNA: TGTGCCAGCAGCTTAGCCCCAGGGATCCGCCTTCCCCCGGAAGCTTTCTTT. This gives the protein CASSLAPGIRLPPEAFF.

This clone was seen a single time. V and J are TRBV19 and TRBJ1-5; D is unresolved. The CDR3 has 14 amino acids. In germline, CDR1 is LNHDA, CDR2 SQIVND (reference sequence). The V end lost 7 bases, the J end lost 1 base, and 11 bases lay between the germline ends. The CDR3 reads CASKRVLSNQPQHF. Written as DNA, the CDR3 is TGTGCCAGTAAGAGGGTATTGAGCAATCAGCCCCAGCATTTT.

The chain combines TRBV5-4 with TRBJ1-6; D is possibly TRBD1 (5 bases). V shed 0 bases and J shed 14 bases, with 12 bases lying between them. This CDR3 has 13 amino acids. CDR1 is SGHNT, CDR2 YYREEE, per germline (reference sequence). This chain's CDR3 is CASSLGTPGTLHF. The DNA for the CDR3 is TGTGCCAGCAGCTTGGGGACCCCAGGGACCCTCCACTTT.

This clone has just one count. The chain is built from TRBV7-6 and TRBJ1-3; 7 bases agree with TRBD1. J was trimmed by 2 bases and V by 0 bases; bases with no gene match: 7. The CDR3 has 17 amino acids. Germline V lookup: CDR1 SGHVS, CDR2 FNYEAQ. CDR3: CASSLAWPGGTGNTIYF. The CDR3 nucleotides are TGTGCCAGCAGCTTAGCTTGGCCAGGGGGAACTGGAAACACCATATATTTT.

The CDR3 DNA follows: TGTGCCAGCGTCCCCGATACCGGAGGATTGAACACTGAAGCTTTCTTT. Its protein product is CASVPDTGGLNTEAFF. The chain links TRBV28 to TRBJ1-1; D unclear. The CDR3 length is 16 residues. Germline V gene data show CDR1 as MDHEN and CDR2 as SYDVKM. Trimming removed 8 bases at V and 0 bases at J, with 19 bases between. Drawing the rest from reference TRBV28 and TRBJ1-1, the complete variable domain is DVKVTQSSRYLVKRTGEKVFLECVQDMDHENMFWYRQDPGLGLRLIYFSYDVKMKEKGDIPEGYSVSREKKERFSLILESASTNQTSMYLCASVPDTGGLNTEAFFGQGTRLTVV.

This rearrangement joins TRBV5-1 to TRBJ1-4; D might be TRBD1 (6 bases). Trimming left V 6 bases short and J 8 bases short, with 17 bases between. This CDR3 is built from 14 residues. Germline CDR1 reads SGHRS; CDR2 reads YFSETQ. The CDR3 coding sequence is TGCGCCAGCACCGAGGGGGTAGCGCGGGAAAAACTGTTTTTT. Translating gives CASTEGVAREKLFF.

The rearrangement links TRBV18 to TRBJ2-5; 8 bases are a match to TRBD1. The J call may be incorrect, as the DNA end agrees better with TRBJ2-7. Per the germline V gene, CDR1 is KGHSH and CDR2 is LQKENI. This CDR3 is built from 13 residues. CDR3 nucleotide sequence: TGTGCCAGCTCACCCGGGACAGGTTACGAGCAGTACTTC. Its protein is CASSPGTGYEQYF.

The chain is built from TRBV5-1 and TRBJ2-7; tentative D call: TRBD1 (6 bases). V was clipped by 4 bases and J by 5 bases, with 19 bases between them. This CDR3 is 15 amino acids long. In germline, CDR1 is SGHRS, CDR2 YFSETQ. This CDR3 reads CASSHAQGSIHEQYF. The DNA for the CDR3 is TGCGCCAGCAGCCATGCACAGGGCTCCATCCACGAGCAGTACTTC. The variable domain in full, with the rest retrieved from reference TRBV5-1 and TRBJ2-7, is KAGVTQTPRYLIKTRGQQVTLSCSPISGHRSVSWYQQTPGQGLQFLFEYFSETQRNKGNFPGRFSGRQFSNSRSEMNVSTLELGDSALYLCASSHAQGSIHEQYFGPGTRLTVT.

The chain has TRBV2 and TRBJ1-1, with 10 bases lining up with TRBD1. CDR3 size: 13 residues. Unmatched junction bases numbered 4, after V lost 11 bases and J lost 1 base. Germline assignment: CDR1 SNHLY and CDR2 FYNNEI. The CDR3 protein is CAGTGVGNTEAFF. The DNA for the CDR3 is TGTGCCGGGACAGGGGTGGGGAACACTGAAGCTTTCTTT.

This CDR3 reads CASSESGYGNEQFF. CDR3 sequence (DNA): TGTGCCAGCAGTGAGTCCGGGTACGGCAATGAGCAGTTCTTC. V is TRBV2 and J is TRBJ2-1; the D is unclear. Germline V gene data show CDR1 as SNHLY and CDR2 as FYNNEI. Trimming pared 3 bases from V and 6 bases from J, leaving 12 bases between. The CDR3 is made up of 14 amino acids.

The chain recombines TRBV10-2 with TRBJ2-7; TRBD2 agrees at 11 bases. Trimming took 6 bases from V and 4 from J; bases not matched to a gene: 5. The CDR3 is made up of 14 amino acids. Germline loops: CDR1 WSHSY, CDR2 SAAADI. The chain's CDR3 is CASRSSGRFYEQYF. For the CDR3, the DNA is TGCGCCAGCAGATCTAGCGGGAGGTTTTACGAGCAGTACTTC.

This clone was seen once. The chain combines TRBV9 with TRBJ1-1; TRBD1 matches 8 bases. There are 15 residues in the CDR3. The germline V gene encodes CDR1 SGDLS and CDR2 YYNGEE. With V trimmed by 0 bases and J by 4 bases, 5 bases remained unmatched. The CDR3 loop is CASSVDQGASTEAFF. The DNA of the CDR3 is TGTGCCAGCAGCGTAGACCAGGGGGCGAGCACTGAAGCTTTCTTT.

The chain is built from TRBV2 and TRBJ1-6, with D perhaps TRBD1 (6 bases). This CDR3 region has 15 residues. With 4 bases removed from V and 4 bases from J, the gap between germline ends came to 11 bases. The V gene's germline CDR1 is SNHLY and CDR2 FYNNEI. The CDR3 coding sequence is TGTGCCAGCAGTGCAAACAGGGAGTATAATTCACCCCTCCACTTT. This sequence encodes CASSANREYNSPLHF.

V usage is TRBV27 and J usage is TRBJ2-3; 12 bases align to TRBD2. The CDR3 runs to 16 residues. The V gene end was trimmed by 5 bases and the J gene end by 6 bases; junction bases not matched to a gene: 9. Germline loops: CDR1 MNHEY, CDR2 SMNVEV (reference sequence). CDR3 nucleotides: TGTGCCAGCAGTACCCGACTAGCGGGAGTTTCTGATACGCAGTATTTT. Residues: CASSTRLAGVSDTQYF.

The V gene is TRBV5-1, the J gene TRBJ2-3; 15 nucleotides line up with TRBD2. The V segment lost 3 bases and the J segment 4 bases; nucleotides outside the gene matches: 6. From germline, CDR1 is SGHRS and CDR2 YFSETQ. The CDR3 consists of 17 residues. This CDR3 reads CASSSGTSGRRADTQYF. CDR3 bases: TGCGCCAGCAGCTCCGGGACTAGCGGGAGGAGGGCAGATACGCAGTATTTT.